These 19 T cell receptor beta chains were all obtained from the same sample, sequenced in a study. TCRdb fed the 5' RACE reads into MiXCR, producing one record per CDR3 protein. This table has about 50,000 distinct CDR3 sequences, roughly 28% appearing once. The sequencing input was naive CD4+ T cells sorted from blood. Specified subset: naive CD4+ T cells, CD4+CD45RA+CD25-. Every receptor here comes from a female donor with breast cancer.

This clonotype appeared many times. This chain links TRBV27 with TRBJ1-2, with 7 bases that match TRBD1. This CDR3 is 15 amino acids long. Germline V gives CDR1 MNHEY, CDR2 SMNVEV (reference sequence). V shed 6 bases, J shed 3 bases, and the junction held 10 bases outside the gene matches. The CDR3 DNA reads TGTGCCAGCAGGGCGGCAGGGGGAAGTGACTATGGCTACACCTTC. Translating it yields CASRAAGGSDYGYTF.

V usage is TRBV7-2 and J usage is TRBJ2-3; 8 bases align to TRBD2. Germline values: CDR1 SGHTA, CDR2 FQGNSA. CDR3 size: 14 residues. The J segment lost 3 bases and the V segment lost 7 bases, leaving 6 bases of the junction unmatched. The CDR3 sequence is CASIKGLATDTQYF. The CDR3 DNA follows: TGTGCCAGCATCAAAGGACTAGCAACAGATACGCAGTATTTT.

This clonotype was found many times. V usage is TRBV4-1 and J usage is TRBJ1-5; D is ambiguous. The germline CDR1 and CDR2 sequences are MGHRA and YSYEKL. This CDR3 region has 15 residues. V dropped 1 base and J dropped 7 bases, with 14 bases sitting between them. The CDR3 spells CASSQVWAGGQPQHF. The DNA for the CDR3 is TGCGCCAGCAGCCAAGTATGGGCAGGAGGGCAGCCCCAGCATTTT.

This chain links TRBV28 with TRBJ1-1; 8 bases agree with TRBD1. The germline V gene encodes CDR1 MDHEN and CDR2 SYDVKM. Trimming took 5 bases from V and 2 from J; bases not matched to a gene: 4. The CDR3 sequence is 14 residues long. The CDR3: CASSVQGANTEAFF. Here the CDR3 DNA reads TGTGCCAGCAGTGTTCAGGGGGCCAACACTGAAGCTTTCTTT.

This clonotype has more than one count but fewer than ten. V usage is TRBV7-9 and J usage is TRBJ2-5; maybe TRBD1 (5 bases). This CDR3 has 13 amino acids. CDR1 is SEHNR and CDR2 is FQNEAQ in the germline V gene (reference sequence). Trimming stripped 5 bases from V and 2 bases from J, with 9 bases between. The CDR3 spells CASSRRQQETQYF. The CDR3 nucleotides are TGTGCCAGCAGCCGACGACAGCAAGAGACCCAGTACTTC.

CDR3 protein: CASSPSQAYEQYF. CDR3 bases: TGTGCCAGCAGCCCGTCACAGGCCTACGAGCAGTACTTC. The chain joins TRBV4-2 to TRBJ2-7, with D possibly matching TRBD1 (5 bases). There are 13 residues in the CDR3. Deletions cut 4 bases from V and 2 bases from J, with 9 bases between. CDR1 and CDR2 (germline): LGHNA, YNFKEQ.

Here the CDR3 DNA reads TGCGCCAGCAGCAGGCAGGTCAGCTCTGGAAACACCATATATTTT. Its translation: CASSRQVSSGNTIYF. The gene calls are TRBV4-1 and TRBJ1-3; D remains ambiguous. V was cut by 5 bases and J by 0 bases, with 11 bases left in between. Germline V CDR1 and CDR2: MGHRA, YSYEKL. The CDR3 totals 15 residues.

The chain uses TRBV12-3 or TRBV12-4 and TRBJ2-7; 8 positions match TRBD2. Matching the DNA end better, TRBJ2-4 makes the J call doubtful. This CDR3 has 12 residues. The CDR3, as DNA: TGTGCCAGCAGTTTCGCGGGGGGCATTCAGTACTTC. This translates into CASSFAGGIQYF.

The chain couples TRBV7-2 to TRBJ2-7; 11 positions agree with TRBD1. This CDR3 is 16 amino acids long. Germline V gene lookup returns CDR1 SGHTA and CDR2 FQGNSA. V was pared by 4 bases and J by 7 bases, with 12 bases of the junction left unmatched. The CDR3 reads CASSSGQGVSVEEQYF. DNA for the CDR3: TGTGCCAGCAGCTCGGGACAGGGGGTCTCAGTAGAAGAGCAGTACTTC.

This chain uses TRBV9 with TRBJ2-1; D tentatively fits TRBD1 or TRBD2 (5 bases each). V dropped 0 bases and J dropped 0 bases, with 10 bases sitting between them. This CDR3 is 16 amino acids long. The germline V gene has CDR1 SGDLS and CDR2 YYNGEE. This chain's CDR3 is CASSVEGTGSYNEQFF. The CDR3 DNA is TGTGCCAGCAGCGTAGAGGGGACGGGCTCCTACAATGAGCAGTTCTTC. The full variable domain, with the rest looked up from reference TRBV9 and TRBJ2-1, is DSGVTQTPKHLITATGQRVTLRCSPRSGDLSVYWYQQSLDQGLQFLIQYYNGEERAKGNILERFSAQQFPDLHSELNLSSLELGDSALYFCASSVEGTGSYNEQFFGPGTRLTVL.

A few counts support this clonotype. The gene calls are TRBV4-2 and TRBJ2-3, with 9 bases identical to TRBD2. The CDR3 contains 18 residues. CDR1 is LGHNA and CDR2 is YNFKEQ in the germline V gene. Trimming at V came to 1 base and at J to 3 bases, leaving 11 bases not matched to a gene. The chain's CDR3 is CASSQGVQRGARTDTQYF. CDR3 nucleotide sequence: TGTGCCAGCAGCCAAGGGGTCCAGCGGGGGGCCCGGACAGATACGCAGTATTTT.

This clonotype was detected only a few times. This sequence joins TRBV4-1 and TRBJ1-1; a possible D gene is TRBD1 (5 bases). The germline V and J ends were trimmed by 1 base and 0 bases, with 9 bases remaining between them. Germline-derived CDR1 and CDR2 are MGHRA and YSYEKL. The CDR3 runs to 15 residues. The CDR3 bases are TGCGCCAGCAGCCAAGGGAGGGGTTTGAACACTGAAGCTTTCTTT. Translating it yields CASSQGRGLNTEAFF.

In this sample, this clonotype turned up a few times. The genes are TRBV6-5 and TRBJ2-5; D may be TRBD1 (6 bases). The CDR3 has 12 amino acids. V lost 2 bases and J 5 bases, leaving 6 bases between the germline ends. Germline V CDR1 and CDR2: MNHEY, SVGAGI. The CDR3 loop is CASSYRGETQYF. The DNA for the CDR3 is TGTGCCAGCAGTTACAGGGGGGAGACCCAGTACTTC.

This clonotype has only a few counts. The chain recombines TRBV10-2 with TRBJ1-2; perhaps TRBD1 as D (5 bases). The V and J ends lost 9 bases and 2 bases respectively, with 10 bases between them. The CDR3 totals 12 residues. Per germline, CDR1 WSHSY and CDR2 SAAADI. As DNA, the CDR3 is TGCGCCAGAGTCCGGGACAACTATGGCTACACCTTC. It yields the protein CARVRDNYGYTF.

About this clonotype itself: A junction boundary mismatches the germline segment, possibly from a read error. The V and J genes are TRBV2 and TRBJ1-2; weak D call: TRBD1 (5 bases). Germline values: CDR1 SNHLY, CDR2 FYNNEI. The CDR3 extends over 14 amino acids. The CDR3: CASRKEDMNYGYTF. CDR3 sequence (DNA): TGTGCCAGCAGGAAGGAGGACATGAACTATGGCTACACCTTT.

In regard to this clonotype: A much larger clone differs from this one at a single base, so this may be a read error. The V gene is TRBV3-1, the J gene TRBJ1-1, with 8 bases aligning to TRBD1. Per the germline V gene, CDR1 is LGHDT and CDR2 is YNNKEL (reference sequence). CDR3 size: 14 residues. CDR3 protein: CASSQPGGTTEVFF. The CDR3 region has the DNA TGTGCCAGCAGCCAACCAGGGGGCACGACTGAAGTTTTCTTT.

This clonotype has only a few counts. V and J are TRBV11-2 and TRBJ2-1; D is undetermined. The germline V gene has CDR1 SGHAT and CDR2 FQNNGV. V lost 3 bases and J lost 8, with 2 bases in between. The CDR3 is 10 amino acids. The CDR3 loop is CASSFDEQFF. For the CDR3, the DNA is TGTGCCAGCAGCTTCGATGAGCAGTTCTTC.

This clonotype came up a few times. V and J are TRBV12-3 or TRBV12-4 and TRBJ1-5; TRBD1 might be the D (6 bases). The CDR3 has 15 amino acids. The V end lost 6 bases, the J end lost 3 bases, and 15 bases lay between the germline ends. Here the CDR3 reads CASSLGGAPNQPQHF. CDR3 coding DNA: TGTGCCAGCAGCCTAGGGGGAGCCCCCAATCAGCCCCAGCATTTT.

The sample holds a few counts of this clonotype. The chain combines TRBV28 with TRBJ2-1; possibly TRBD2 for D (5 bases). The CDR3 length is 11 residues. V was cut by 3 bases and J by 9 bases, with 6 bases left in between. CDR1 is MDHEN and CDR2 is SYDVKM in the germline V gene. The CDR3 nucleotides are TGTGCCAGCAGTTTCGCGGGTGAGCAGTTCTTC. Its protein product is CASSFAGEQFF. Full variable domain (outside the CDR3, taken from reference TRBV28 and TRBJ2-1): DVKVTQSSRYLVKRTGEKVFLECVQDMDHENMFWYRQDPGLGLRLIYFSYDVKMKEKGDIPEGYSVSREKKERFSLILESASTNQTSMYLCASSFAGEQFFGPGTRLTVL.